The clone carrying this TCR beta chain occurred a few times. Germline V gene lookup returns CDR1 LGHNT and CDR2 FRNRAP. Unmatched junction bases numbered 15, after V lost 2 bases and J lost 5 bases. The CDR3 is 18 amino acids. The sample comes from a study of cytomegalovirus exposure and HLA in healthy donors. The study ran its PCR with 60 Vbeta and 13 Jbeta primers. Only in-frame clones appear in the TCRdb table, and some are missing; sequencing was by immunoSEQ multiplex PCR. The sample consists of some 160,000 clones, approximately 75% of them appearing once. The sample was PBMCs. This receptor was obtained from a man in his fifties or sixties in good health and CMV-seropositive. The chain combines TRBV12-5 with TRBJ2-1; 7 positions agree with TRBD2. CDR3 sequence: CASGLSDSRGERNNEQFF. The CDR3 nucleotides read TGTGCTAGTGGTTTGAGTGACTCCCGGGGGGAGAGAAACAATGAGCAGTTCTTC.